These 22 T cell receptor beta chains share one sample of origin, sequenced in a study of memory CD4+ T cells and cytomegalovirus serostatus. Single viable CD3+CD4+CD8-CD45RO+ cells were sorted as the memory CD4+ T cells. Only in-frame clones appear in the TCRdb table, and some are missing; sequencing was by immunoSEQ multiplex PCR. The sample holds approximately 44,000 clones, less than 85% seen once. Sequenced: memory CD4+ T cells from blood. These TCRs come from an adult in good health and CMV-seronegative.

The gene calls are TRBV28 and TRBJ1-6; D gene ambiguous. The V gene's germline CDR1 is MDHEN and CDR2 SYDVKM. Trimming pared 2 bases from V and 8 bases from J, leaving 10 bases between. The CDR3 covers 14 residues. CDR3 amino acids: CASSLDPGYSPLHF. The CDR3 region has the DNA TGTGCCAGCAGTTTAGACCCAGGCTATTCACCCCTCCACTTT. Full variable domain (outside the CDR3, taken from reference TRBV28 and TRBJ1-6): DVKVTQSSRYLVKRTGEKVFLECVQDMDHENMFWYRQDPGLGLRLIYFSYDVKMKEKGDIPEGYSVSREKKERFSLILESASTNQTSMYLCASSLDPGYSPLHFGNGTRLTVT.

The gene calls are TRBV5-4 and TRBJ2-5, with 9 bases fitting TRBD1. In germline, CDR1 is SGHNT, CDR2 YYREEE (reference sequence). CDR3 length: 16 amino acids. V dropped 3 bases and J dropped 3; count of bases not matched to a gene: 9. CDR3 DNA sequence: TGTGCCAGCAGCTGGAAACAGGGGGCGAGTAAAGAGACCCAGTACTTC. Amino acids: CASSWKQGASKETQYF.

V is TRBV2 and J is TRBJ2-5; a weak D match, TRBD1 (6 bases). V was trimmed by 5 bases and J by 0 bases, leaving 13 bases between them. The germline CDR1 and CDR2 sequences are SNHLY and FYNNEI. CDR3 length: 15 residues. For the CDR3, the DNA is TGTGCCAGCAGTAAACTCACAGGGTACCAAGAGACCCAGTACTTC. It yields the protein CASSKLTGYQETQYF.

The chain couples TRBV10-3 to TRBJ1-1; D perhaps matches TRBD1 (5 bases). The CDR3 is 15 amino acids. The V gene's germline CDR1 is ENHRY and CDR2 SYGVKD. The ends were cut back, 4 bases at V and 2 bases at J, with 14 bases in the middle. In nucleotides, the CDR3 is TGTGCCATCAGTGTTAATCCGACAGTAAACACTGAAGCTTTCTTT. This translates into CAISVNPTVNTEAFF.

The chain recombines TRBV4-2 with TRBJ2-1; D is uncertain. The CDR3 sequence is 12 residues long. The germline gives CDR1 LGHNA, CDR2 YNFKEQ. Trimming took 3 bases from V and 9 from J, leaving 9 bases between them. Here the CDR3 reads CASSQALGEQFF. In DNA, the CDR3 is TGTGCCAGCAGCCAGGCTTTGGGTGAGCAGTTCTTC.

This clone has just a few counts. The genes are TRBV10-3 and TRBJ1-1, with D possibly TRBD1 on 5 matching bases. V lost 2 bases, J lost 5 bases, and 18 bases lay in between. The V gene's germline CDR1 is ENHRY and CDR2 SYGVKD. The CDR3 consists of 16 residues. CDR3 DNA sequence: TGTGCCATCAGTGAGCCCATGAGGGGCGCCAAGACTGAAGCTTTCTTT. It translates to CAISEPMRGAKTEAFF.

The genes are TRBV30 and TRBJ2-3, with 14 nucleotides matching TRBD2. The CDR3 extends over 14 amino acids. V lost 4 bases and J lost 7; bases outside the gene matches: 4. Germline V lookup: CDR1 GTSNPN, CDR2 SVGIG (reference sequence). CDR3 bases: TGTGCCTGGAAGACTAGCGGGGGGGCAAATACGCAGTATTTT. Translation: CAWKTSGGANTQYF. Filled out from reference TRBV30 and TRBJ2-3, the complete variable domain reads SQTIHQWPATLVQPVGSPLSLECTVEGTSNPNLYWYRQAAGRGLQLLFYSVGIGQISSEVPQNLSASRPQDRQFILSSKKLLLSDSGFYLCAWKTSGGANTQYFGPGTRLTVL.

In this sample, this clone turned up once. The chain employs TRBV7-8 and TRBJ2-7; the D gene is possibly TRBD2 (7 bases). The V end lost 5 bases, the J end lost 2 bases, and 13 bases lay between the germline ends. The germline V gene encodes CDR1 SGHVS and CDR2 FQNEAQ. This CDR3 contains 14 residues. CDR3 coding DNA: TGTGCCAGCAGCCCCGGGGGGCCCCCCTACGAGCAGTACTTC. It encodes CASSPGGPPYEQYF.

This chain joins TRBV7-2 and TRBJ2-2; 10 positions match TRBD1. CDR1 and CDR2 (germline): SGHTA, FQGNSA. The CDR3 sequence is 15 residues long. Germline trimming cut 5 bases from V and 5 bases from J; bases unmatched to any gene: 5. This chain's CDR3 is CASSNRDRGTGELFF. CDR3 nucleotide sequence: TGTGCCAGCAGCAACCGGGACAGGGGAACCGGGGAGCTGTTTTTT. Filled out from reference TRBV7-2 and TRBJ2-2, the complete variable domain reads GAGVSQSPSNKVTEKGKDVELRCDPISGHTALYWYRQSLGQGLEFLIYFQGNSAPDKSGLPSDRFSAERTGGSVSTLTIQRTQQEDSAVYLCASSNRDRGTGELFFGEGSRLTVL.

Concerning this clone itself: This sample includes further DNA sequences coding for the same CDR3. The chain uses TRBV5-1 and TRBJ2-1; TRBD2 matches 8 bases. CDR1 is SGHRS and CDR2 is YFSETQ in the germline V gene. The trim removed 4 bases at V and 3 bases at J, leaving 6 bases unmatched. This CDR3 comprises 15 residues. The CDR3 region is CASSPSGGYYNEQFF. The CDR3 DNA is TGCGCCAGCAGCCCCAGCGGGGGATACTACAATGAGCAGTTCTTC. Full variable domain (missing parts from reference TRBV5-1 and TRBJ2-1): KAGVTQTPRYLIKTRGQQVTLSCSPISGHRSVSWYQQTPGQGLQFLFEYFSETQRNKGNFPGRFSGRQFSNSRSEMNVSTLELGDSALYLCASSPSGGYYNEQFFGPGTRLTVL.

Only one count was recorded for this clone. The chain combines TRBV30 with TRBJ1-6; D is possibly TRBD1 (5 bases). The germline CDR1 and CDR2 sequences are GTSNPN and SVGIG (reference sequence). Trimming took off 4 bases at V and 4 bases at J, with 17 bases between the two ends. The CDR3 has 16 residues. The CDR3 reads CAWIPQGVPYNSPLHF. The CDR3 coding sequence is TGTGCCTGGATCCCGCAGGGTGTCCCTTATAATTCACCCCTCCACTTT.

The chain uses TRBV28 and TRBJ1-5, with D perhaps TRBD1 (5 bases). The V and J ends lost 8 bases and 3 bases respectively, with 14 bases between them. The CDR3 consists of 14 residues. Germline V CDR1 and CDR2: MDHEN, SYDVKM. The CDR3 sequence: CASRPGGTNQPQHF. The CDR3 region has the DNA TGTGCCAGCCGACCGGGGGGGACCAATCAGCCCCAGCATTTT.

This clone is a singleton in its sample. The rearrangement uses TRBV6-5 and TRBJ1-1; possibly TRBD1 for D (5 bases). V was clipped by 3 bases and J by 7 bases, with 12 bases between them. The CDR3 sequence is 13 residues long. Per the germline V gene, CDR1 is MNHEY and CDR2 is SVGAGI. The CDR3 reads CASSYRQLREAFF. Here the CDR3 DNA reads TGTGCCAGCAGTTATCGACAGCTCCGTGAAGCTTTCTTT.

This chain joins TRBV11-2 and TRBJ2-7; the D gene is possibly TRBD1 (7 bases). Germline-derived CDR1 and CDR2 are SGHAT and FQNNGV. Trimming removed 5 bases at V and 3 bases at J, with 17 bases between. The CDR3 length is 15 residues. CDR3 coding DNA: TGTGCCAGCAGCCGCTGGACAGGCGGGAACTACGAGCAGTACTTC. Protein sequence: CASSRWTGGNYEQYF.

The chain joins TRBV6-5 to TRBJ1-4; D may be TRBD1 (6 bases). The CDR3 is made up of 15 amino acids. V was cut by 2 bases and J by 7 bases, with 14 bases left in between. The V gene's germline CDR1 is MNHEY and CDR2 SVGAGI. This chain's CDR3 is CASSYQTGTPEKLFF. As DNA, the CDR3 is TGTGCCAGCAGTTACCAGACAGGTACACCTGAAAAACTGTTTTTT.

The genes are TRBV2 and TRBJ1-1, with a possible D match to TRBD1 (6 bases). The CDR3 sequence is 14 residues long. Trimming stripped 5 bases from V and 3 bases from J, with 13 bases between. Germline V gives CDR1 SNHLY, CDR2 FYNNEI. Here the CDR3 DNA reads TGTGCCAGCAGTTTCGGGGGGGCGGACACTGAAGCTTTCTTT. Its translation: CASSFGGADTEAFF.

J is TRBJ1-3 and V is TRBV19; the D is unclear. The germline V and J ends were trimmed by 9 bases and 0 bases, with 9 bases remaining between them. This CDR3 region has 13 residues. The germline V gene encodes CDR1 LNHDA and CDR2 SQIVND (reference sequence). CDR3 coding DNA: TGTGCCAGCCAGAGATACTCTGGAAACACCATATATTTT. Translation: CASQRYSGNTIYF.

The J gene is TRBJ1-1, the V gene TRBV6-6, with D possibly matching TRBD1 (6 bases). CDR1 is MNHNY, CDR2 SVGAGI, per germline (reference sequence). There are 14 residues in the CDR3. Trimming stripped 3 bases from V and 5 bases from J, with 13 bases between. CDR3 loop: CASSYLGGQTEAFF. The CDR3 region has the DNA TGTGCCAGCAGTTATCTGGGGGGGCAGACTGAAGCTTTCTTT.

The gene calls are TRBV12-5 and TRBJ2-1; D is perhaps TRBD2 (6 bases). The V end was cut by 0 bases, the J end by 5 bases, with 14 bases between. The germline gives CDR1 LGHNT, CDR2 FRNRAP. CDR3 size: 16 residues. CDR3 nucleotides: TGTGCTAGTGGTTTGGTATTGGGACTTTACAACAATGAGCAGTTCTTC. It translates to CASGLVLGLYNNEQFF.

This chain uses TRBV29-1 with TRBJ2-7, with 11 bases matching TRBD1. In germline, CDR1 is SQVTM, CDR2 ANQGSEA. Trimming removed 7 bases from V and 3 bases from J; junction bases left unmatched: 5. This CDR3 is 13 amino acids long. The CDR3 region is CSAWTGGFYEQYF. In DNA form, the CDR3 reads TGCAGCGCATGGACAGGGGGCTTCTACGAGCAGTACTTC.

The J gene is TRBJ1-6, the V gene TRBV5-1, with D possibly TRBD1 on 5 matching bases. Trimming removed 4 bases at V and 1 base at J, with 15 bases between. The CDR3 loop spans 17 amino acids. Germline assignment: CDR1 SGHRS and CDR2 YFSETQ. DNA of the CDR3: TGCGCCAGCAGCCCTGGGGGGATTCGGTCCTATAATTCACCCCTCCACTTT. This encodes CASSPGGIRSYNSPLHF.

In its sample, this clone was seen a few times. The genes are TRBV2 and TRBJ2-2; weak D call: TRBD2 (5 bases). The V and J ends lost 1 base and 2 bases respectively, with 11 bases between them. This CDR3 has 16 residues. CDR1 SNHLY and CDR2 FYNNEI come from the germline V gene. The CDR3, as DNA: TGTGCCAGCAGTGAAGTAATCGGGGAAAACACCGGGGAGCTGTTTTTT. It codes for CASSEVIGENTGELFF.